The source of this TCR beta chain is a study of blood T cells in healthy people across ages. The donors, all healthy, were Caucasians living in Russia, aged about 6 to 100. Primers used in a second PCR of about 6 to 11 cycles were a sample-barcoded 5' primer and a J-beta primer mix. TCRdb called the 5' RACE reads again in MiXCR, with one record for every CDR3 protein. Among some 690,000 distinct CDR3 sequences listed, approximately 22% were seen once. The germline CDR1 and CDR2 sequences are SGHDN and FVKESK. The CDR3 totals 14 residues. V was clipped by 5 bases and J by 3 bases; unmatched bases: 5. The TCR originated in an older man in good health. The chain joins TRBV14 to TRBJ2-7; 9 nucleotides line up with TRBD1. The material sequenced was blood. The DNA for the CDR3 is TGTGCCAGCAGCGGGACAGGGCTGTACTACGAGCAGTACTTC. This translates into CASSGTGLYYEQYF.